This T cell receptor (beta chain) emerged from a study of PD-1 blockade in classical Hodgkin lymphoma. Broader study findings: CD4+ but not CD8+ TCR diversity rose significantly by C4D1. TCR diversity at baseline was reported to be reduced in newly diagnosed patients relative to healthy donors. Still unresolved is the cause of the repertoire differences, which may be disease activity or prior therapy.

Concerning this clone: What it binds is not known.

Sequencing used immunoSEQ multiplex PCR; TCRdb keeps in-frame clones, though not all of them. The sample shows about 27,000 clones, 70% to 90% of them seen only once. Looked up from germline, CDR1 is SNHLY and CDR2 is FYNNEI. With 4 bases removed from V and 6 bases from J, the gap between germline ends came to 13 bases. The CDR3 is made up of 14 amino acids. Brentuximab vedotin exposure varied among the patients, all of whom had relapsed after autologous stem cell transplantation. From thawed PBMCs, CD8+ T cells were isolated by magnetic negative selection. The best responses consisted of complete response, partial response or progressive disease.

The chain carries TRBV2 and TRBJ1-5; a possible D gene is TRBD1 (5 bases). Specimen: CD8+ T cells from blood, collected at baseline. This sequence was found in a human donor with classical Hodgkin lymphoma. The CDR3 coding sequence is TGTGCCAGCAGTGGCGACAGCGCGGGTCAGCCCCAGCATTTT. The encoded protein is CASSGDSAGQPQHF.